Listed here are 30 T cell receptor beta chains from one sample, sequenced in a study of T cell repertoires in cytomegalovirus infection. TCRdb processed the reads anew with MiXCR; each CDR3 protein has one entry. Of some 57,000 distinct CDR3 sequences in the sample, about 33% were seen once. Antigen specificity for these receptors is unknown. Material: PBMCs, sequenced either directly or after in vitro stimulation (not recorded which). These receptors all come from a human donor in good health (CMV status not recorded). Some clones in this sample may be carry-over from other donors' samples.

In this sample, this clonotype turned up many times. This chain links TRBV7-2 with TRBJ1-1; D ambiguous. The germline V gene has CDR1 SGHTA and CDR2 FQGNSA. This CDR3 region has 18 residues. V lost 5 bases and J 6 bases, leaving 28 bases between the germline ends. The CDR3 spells CASSLQRWAPGGSAEAFF. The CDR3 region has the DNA TGTGCCAGCAGCCTTCAAAGATGGGCCCCAGGAGGGTCCGCTGAAGCTTTCTTT.

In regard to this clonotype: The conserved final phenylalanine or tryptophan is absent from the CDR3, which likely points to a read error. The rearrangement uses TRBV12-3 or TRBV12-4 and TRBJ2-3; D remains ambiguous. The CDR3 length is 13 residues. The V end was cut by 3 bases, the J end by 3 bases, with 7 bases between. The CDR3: CASSFITTDTQYL. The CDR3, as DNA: TGTGCCAGCAGTTTCATCACGACAGATACGCAGTATTTG.

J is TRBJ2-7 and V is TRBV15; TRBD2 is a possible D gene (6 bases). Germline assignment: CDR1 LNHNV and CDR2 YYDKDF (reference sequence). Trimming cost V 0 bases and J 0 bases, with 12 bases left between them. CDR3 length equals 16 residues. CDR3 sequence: CATSRDLSGSSYEQYF. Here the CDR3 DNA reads TGTGCCACCAGCAGAGATCTTAGCGGTAGCTCCTACGAGCAGTACTTC.

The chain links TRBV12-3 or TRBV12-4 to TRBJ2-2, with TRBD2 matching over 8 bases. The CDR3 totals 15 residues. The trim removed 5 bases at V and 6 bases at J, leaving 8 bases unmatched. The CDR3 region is CASSSPGGPAGELFF. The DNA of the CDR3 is TGTGCCAGCAGTAGTCCGGGAGGGCCGGCCGGGGAGCTGTTTTTT.

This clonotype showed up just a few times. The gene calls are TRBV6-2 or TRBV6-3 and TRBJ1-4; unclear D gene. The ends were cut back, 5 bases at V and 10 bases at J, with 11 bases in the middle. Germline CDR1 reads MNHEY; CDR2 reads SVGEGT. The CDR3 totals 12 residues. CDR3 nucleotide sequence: TGTGCCAGCAGTCCCACCCTGGGAAAACTGTTTTTT. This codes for CASSPTLGKLFF.

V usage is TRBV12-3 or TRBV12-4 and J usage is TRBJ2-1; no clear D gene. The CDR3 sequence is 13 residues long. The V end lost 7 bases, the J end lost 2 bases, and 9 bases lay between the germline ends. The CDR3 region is CASTLGPYNEQFF. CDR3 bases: TGTGCCAGCACCCTAGGGCCCTACAATGAGCAGTTCTTC.

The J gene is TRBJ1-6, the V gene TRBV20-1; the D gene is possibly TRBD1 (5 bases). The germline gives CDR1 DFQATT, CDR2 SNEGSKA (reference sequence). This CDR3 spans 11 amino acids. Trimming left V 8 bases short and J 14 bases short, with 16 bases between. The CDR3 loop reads CSLRGAGALHF. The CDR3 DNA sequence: TGCAGTCTCAGAGGGGCGGGGGCCCTCCACTTT.

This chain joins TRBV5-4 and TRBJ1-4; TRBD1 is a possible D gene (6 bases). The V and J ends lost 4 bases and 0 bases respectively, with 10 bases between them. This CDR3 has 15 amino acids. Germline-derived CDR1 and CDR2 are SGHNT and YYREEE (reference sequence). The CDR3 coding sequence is TGTGCCAGCAGCCGCGGACAGCCAACTAATGAAAAACTGTTTTTT. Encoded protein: CASSRGQPTNEKLFF. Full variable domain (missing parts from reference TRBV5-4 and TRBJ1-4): ETGVTQSPTHLIKTRGQQVTLRCSSQSGHNTVSWYQQALGQGPQFIFQYYREEENGRGNFPPRFSGLQFPNYSSELNVNALELDDSALYLCASSRGQPTNEKLFFGSGTQLSVL.

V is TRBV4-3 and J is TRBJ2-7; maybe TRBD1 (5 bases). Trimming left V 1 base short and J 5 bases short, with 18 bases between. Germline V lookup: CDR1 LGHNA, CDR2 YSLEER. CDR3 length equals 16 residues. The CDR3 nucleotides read TGCGCCAGCAGCCAAGGGATTCGGCAGGGATTTAACGAGCAGTACTTC. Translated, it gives CASSQGIRQGFNEQYF.

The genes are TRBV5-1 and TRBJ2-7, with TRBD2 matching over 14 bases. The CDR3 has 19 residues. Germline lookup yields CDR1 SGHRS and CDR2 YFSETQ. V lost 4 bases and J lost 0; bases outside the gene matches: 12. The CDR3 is CASSRGVRTSGRSSYEQYF. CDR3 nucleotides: TGCGCCAGCAGCCGTGGCGTCCGGACTAGCGGGAGGAGCTCCTACGAGCAGTACTTC.

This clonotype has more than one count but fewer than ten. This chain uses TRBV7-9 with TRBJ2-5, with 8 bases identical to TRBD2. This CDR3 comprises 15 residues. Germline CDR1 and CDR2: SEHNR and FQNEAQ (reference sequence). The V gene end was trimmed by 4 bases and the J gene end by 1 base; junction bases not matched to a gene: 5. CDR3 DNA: TGTGCCAGCAGCTCGTACGGGGGGGTCCAAGAGACCCAGTACTTC. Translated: CASSSYGGVQETQYF.

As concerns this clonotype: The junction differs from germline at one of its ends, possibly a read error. The CDR3 sequence: CASSLSLGQLNSPLHF. The CDR3 bases are TGTGCCAGCAGCTTAAGTCTGGGACAGCTTAATTCACCCCTCCACTTT. The genes are TRBV5-3 and TRBJ1-6; 7 nucleotides match TRBD1. TRBV5-3 is treated as an ORF (open reading frame) with a function not yet certain. The CDR3 contains 16 residues.

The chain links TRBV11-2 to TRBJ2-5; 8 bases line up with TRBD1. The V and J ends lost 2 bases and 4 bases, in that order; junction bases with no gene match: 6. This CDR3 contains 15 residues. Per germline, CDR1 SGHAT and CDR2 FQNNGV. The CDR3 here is CASSLLQGAVETQYF. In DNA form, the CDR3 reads TGTGCCAGCAGCTTACTGCAGGGGGCGGTAGAGACCCAGTACTTC.

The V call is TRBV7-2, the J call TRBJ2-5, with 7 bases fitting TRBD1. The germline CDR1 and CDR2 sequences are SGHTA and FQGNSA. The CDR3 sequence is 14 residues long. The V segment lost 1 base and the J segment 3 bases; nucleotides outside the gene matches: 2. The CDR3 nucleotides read TGTGCCAGCAGCTTAGGGGACAGCAAAGAGACCCAGTACTTC. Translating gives CASSLGDSKETQYF.

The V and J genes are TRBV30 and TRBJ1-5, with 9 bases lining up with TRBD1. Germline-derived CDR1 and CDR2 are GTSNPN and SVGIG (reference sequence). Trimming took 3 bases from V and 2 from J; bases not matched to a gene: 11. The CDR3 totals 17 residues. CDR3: CAWSGRDRAYGNQPQHF. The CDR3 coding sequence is TGTGCCTGGAGCGGACGGGACAGGGCGTACGGCAATCAGCCCCAGCATTTT. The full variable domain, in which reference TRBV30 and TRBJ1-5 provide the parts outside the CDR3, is SQTIHQWPATLVQPVGSPLSLECTVEGTSNPNLYWYRQAAGRGLQLLFYSVGIGQISSEVPQNLSASRPQDRQFILSSKKLLLSDSGFYLCAWSGRDRAYGNQPQHFGDGTRLSIL.

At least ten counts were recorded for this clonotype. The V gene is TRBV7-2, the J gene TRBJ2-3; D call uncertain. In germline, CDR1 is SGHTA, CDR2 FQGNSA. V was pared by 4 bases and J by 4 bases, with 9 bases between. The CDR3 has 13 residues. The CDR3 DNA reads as TGTGCCAGCAGCTCCGATGGCGCAGATACGCAGTATTTT. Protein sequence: CASSSDGADTQYF. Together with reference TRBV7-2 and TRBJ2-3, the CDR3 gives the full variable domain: GAGVSQSPSNKVTEKGKDVELRCDPISGHTALYWYRQSLGQGLEFLIYFQGNSAPDKSGLPSDRFSAERTGGSVSTLTIQRTQQEDSAVYLCASSSDGADTQYFGPGTRLTVL.

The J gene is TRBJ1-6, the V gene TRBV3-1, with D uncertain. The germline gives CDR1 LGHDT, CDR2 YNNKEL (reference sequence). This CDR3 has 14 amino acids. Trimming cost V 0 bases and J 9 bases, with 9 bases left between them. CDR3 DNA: TGTGCCAGCAGCCAAGAGACTACGGGTTCACCCCTCCACTTT. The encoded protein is CASSQETTGSPLHF. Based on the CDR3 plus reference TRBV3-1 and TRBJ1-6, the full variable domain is DTAVSQTPKYLVTQMGNDKSIKCEQNLGHDTMYWYKQDSKKFLKIMFSYNNKELIINETVPNRFSPKSPDKAHLNLHINSLELGDSAVYFCASSQETTGSPLHFGNGTRLTVT.

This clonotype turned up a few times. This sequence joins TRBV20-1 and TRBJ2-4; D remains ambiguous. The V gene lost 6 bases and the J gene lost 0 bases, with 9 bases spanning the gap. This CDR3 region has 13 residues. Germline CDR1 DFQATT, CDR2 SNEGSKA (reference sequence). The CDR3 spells CSARDVAKNIQYF. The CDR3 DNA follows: TGCAGTGCCCGAGATGTAGCCAAAAACATTCAGTACTTC.

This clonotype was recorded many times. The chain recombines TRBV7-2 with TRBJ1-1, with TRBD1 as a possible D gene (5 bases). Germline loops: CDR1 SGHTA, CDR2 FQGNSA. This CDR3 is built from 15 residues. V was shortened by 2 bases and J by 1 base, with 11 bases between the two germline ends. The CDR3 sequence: CASSLFPGTNTEAFF. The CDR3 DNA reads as TGTGCCAGCAGCTTATTTCCAGGGACGAACACTGAAGCTTTCTTT.

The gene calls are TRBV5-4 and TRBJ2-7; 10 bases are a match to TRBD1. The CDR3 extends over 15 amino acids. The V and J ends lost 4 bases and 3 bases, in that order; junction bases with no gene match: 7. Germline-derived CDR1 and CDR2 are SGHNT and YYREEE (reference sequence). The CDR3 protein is CASSKPGQGLYEQYF. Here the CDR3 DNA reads TGTGCCAGCAGCAAACCGGGACAGGGGCTCTACGAGCAGTACTTC.

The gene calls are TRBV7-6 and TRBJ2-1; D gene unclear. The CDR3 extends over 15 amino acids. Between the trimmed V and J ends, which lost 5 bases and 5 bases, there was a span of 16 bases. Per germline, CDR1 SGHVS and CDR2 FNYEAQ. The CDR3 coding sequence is TGTGCCAGCAGCGCGCGAAGGTTAGGGCACAATGAGCAGTTCTTC. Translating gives CASSARRLGHNEQFF.

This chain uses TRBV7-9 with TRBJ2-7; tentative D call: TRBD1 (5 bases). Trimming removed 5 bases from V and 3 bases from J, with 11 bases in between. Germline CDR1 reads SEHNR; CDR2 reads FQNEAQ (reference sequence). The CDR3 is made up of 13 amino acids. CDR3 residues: CASSKPDSYEQYF. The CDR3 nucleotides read TGTGCCAGCAGCAAACCCGACAGCTACGAGCAGTACTTC.

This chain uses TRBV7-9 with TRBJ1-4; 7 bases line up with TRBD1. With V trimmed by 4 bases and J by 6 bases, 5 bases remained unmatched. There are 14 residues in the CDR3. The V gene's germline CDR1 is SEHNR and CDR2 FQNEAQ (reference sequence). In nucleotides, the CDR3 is TGTGCCAGCAGCTCCAGGACAGGCGATGAAAAACTGTTTTTT. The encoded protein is CASSSRTGDEKLFF.

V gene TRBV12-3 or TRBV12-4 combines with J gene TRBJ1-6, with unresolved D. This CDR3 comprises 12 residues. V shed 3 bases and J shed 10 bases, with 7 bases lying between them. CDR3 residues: CASSFSHSPLHF. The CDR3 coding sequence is TGTGCCAGCAGTTTCAGCCACTCACCCCTCCACTTT.

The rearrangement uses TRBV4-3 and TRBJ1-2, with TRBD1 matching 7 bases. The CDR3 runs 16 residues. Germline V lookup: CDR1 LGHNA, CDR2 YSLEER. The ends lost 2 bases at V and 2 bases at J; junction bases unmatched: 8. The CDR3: CASSQTSDRSNYGYTF. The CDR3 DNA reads TGCGCCAGCAGCCAAACCTCGGACAGGAGCAACTATGGCTACACCTTC.

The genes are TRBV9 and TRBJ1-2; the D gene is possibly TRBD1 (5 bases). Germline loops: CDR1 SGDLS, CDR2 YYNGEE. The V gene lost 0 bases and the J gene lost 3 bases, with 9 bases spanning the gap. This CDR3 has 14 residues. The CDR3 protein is CASSVGQQHYGYTF. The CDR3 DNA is TGTGCCAGCAGCGTAGGACAGCAGCACTATGGCTACACCTTC. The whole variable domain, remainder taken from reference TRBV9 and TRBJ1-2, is DSGVTQTPKHLITATGQRVTLRCSPRSGDLSVYWYQQSLDQGLQFLIQYYNGEERAKGNILERFSAQQFPDLHSELNLSSLELGDSALYFCASSVGQQHYGYTFGSGTRLTVV.

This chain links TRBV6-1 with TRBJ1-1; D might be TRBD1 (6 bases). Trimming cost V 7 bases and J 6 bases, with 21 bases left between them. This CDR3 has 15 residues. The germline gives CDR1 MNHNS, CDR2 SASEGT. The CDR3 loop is CASNERGGTVAEAFF. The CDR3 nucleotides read TGTGCCAGCAACGAAAGAGGGGGTACGGTCGCTGAAGCTTTCTTT.

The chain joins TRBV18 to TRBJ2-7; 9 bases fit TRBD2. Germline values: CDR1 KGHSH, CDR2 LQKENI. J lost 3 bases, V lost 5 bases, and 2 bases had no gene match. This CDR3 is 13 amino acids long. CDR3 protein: CASSSGGNYEQYF. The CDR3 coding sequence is TGTGCCAGCTCAAGCGGGGGGAACTACGAGCAGTACTTC.

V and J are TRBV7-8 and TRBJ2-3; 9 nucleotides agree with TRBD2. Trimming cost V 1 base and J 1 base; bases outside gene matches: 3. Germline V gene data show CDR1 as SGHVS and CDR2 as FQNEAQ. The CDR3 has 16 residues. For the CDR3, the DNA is TGTGCCAGCAGCTTAGTAGCGGGGGTTCGCACAGATACGCAGTATTTT. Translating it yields CASSLVAGVRTDTQYF.

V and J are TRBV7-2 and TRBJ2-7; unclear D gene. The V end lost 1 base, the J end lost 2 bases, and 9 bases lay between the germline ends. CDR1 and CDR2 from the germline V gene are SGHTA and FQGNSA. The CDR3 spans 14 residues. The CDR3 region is CASSLVLGPYEQYF. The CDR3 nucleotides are TGTGCCAGCAGCTTAGTCCTTGGCCCCTACGAGCAGTACTTC.